Below, one TCR beta chain is given with its context. What it recognizes is unknown. This entry is derived from a study of cytomegalovirus exposure and HLA in healthy donors. Background on the study: The roughly 120 validation repertoires, a later analysis reported, used the same platform as the 550 to 800 first-cohort repertoires.

CDR3 length equals 14 residues. V dropped 11 bases and J dropped 4; count of bases not matched to a gene: 12. Germline V gene data show CDR1 as ENHRY and CDR2 as SYGVKD. Here immunoSEQ multiplex PCR was the method, and the copy in TCRdb shows in-frame clones only, minus some. The sample lists 110,000 or so clones, around 85% occurring once. Study findings and constraints: Cytomegalovirus-associated status was assigned to roughly 160 TCR beta chains. According to a later analysis, TCR clusters from the first cohort tended to co-occur in the roughly 110 validation repertoires.

The sequenced sample consisted of PBMCs. This TCR was recovered from a woman between 18 and 30 years old in good health and CMV-seronegative. This chain uses TRBV10-3 with TRBJ2-3, with 7 positions matching TRBD1. Here the CDR3 reads CAARTQGDADTQYF. CDR3 nucleotide sequence: TGTGCCGCCCGTACGCAGGGGGACGCAGATACGCAGTATTTT.